This T cell receptor (beta chain) is drawn from a study of T-cell reconstitution after alpha-beta-depleted transplantation in children. Study observations and caveats: Where alpha-beta T cells came from about two months after transplant was reportedly several hundred expanded graft clones.

As to this clonotype: Its specificity is not known.

Unique molecular identifiers were used to barcode this TCRbeta library. One entry per CDR3 protein, called by TCRdb with MiXCR from the PCR reads. Of fewer than 550,000 distinct CDR3 sequences listed, over 10% are singletons. Trimming cost V 0 bases and J 6 bases, with 14 bases left between them. The CDR3 is 16 residues long. Germline lookup yields CDR1 LNHNV and CDR2 YYDKDF (reference sequence). The sample consisted of PBMCs, mostly from graft donor cells, taken 180 days after TCRalphabeta/CD19-depleted stem cell transplant. The rearrangement uses TRBV15 and TRBJ1-4, with D possibly being TRBD1 (5 bases). The source of this sequence is a female patient between 2 and 15 years old who had a stem cell transplant for aplastic anemia, so the T cells may come from the graft donor. This chain's CDR3 is CATSRDQTAYYEKLFF. CDR3 DNA sequence: TGTGCCACCAGCAGAGATCAGACAGCTTATTATGAAAAACTGTTTTTT.